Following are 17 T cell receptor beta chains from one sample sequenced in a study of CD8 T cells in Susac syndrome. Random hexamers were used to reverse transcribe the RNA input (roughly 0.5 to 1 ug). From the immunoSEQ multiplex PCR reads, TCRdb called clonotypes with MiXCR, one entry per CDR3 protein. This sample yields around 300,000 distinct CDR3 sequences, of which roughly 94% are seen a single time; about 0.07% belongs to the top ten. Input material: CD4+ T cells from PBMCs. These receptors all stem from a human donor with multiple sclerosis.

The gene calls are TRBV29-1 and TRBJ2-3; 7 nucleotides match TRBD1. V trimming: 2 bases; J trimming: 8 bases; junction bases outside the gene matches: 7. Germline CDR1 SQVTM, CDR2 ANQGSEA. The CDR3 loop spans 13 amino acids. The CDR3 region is CSVELAGGGTQYF. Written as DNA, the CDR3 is TGCAGCGTTGAACTGGCAGGGGGTGGTACGCAGTATTTT.

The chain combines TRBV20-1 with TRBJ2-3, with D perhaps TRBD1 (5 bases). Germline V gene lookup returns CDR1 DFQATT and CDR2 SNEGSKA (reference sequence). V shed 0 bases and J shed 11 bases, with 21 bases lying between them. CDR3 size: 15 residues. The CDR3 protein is CSARDIPGYSFEQYF. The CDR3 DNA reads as TGCAGTGCTAGAGATATTCCAGGGTACTCCTTCGAGCAGTATTTT.

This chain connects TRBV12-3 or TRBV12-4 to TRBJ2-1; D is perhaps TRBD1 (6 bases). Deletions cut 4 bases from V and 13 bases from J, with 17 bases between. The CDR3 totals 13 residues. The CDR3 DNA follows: TGTGCCAGCAGTTCGACAGGACTGACTACACAGTTCTTC. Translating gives CASSSTGLTTQFF.

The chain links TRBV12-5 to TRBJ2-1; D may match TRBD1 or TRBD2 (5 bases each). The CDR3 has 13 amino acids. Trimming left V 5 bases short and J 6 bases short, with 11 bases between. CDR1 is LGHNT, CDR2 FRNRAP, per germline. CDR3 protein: CASGRDASNEQFF. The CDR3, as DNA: TGTGCTAGTGGTAGGGACGCTTCCAATGAGCAGTTCTTC.

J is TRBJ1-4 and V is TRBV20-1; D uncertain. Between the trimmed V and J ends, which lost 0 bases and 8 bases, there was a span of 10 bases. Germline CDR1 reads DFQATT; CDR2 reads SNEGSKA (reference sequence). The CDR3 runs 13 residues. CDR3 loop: CSAREPGLEKLFF. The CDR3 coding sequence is TGCAGTGCTAGAGAGCCGGGATTGGAAAAACTGTTTTTT.

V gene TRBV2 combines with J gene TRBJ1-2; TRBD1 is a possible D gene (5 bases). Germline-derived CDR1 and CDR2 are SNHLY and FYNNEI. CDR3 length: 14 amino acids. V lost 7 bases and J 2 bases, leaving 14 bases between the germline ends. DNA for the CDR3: TGTGCCAGCACCTTTGGACAATTCAACTATGGCTACACCTTC. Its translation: CASTFGQFNYGYTF.

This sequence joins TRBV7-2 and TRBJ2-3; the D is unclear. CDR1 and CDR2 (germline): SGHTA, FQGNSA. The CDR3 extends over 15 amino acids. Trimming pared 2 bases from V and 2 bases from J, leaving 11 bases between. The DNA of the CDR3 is TGTGCCAGCAGCTTACTCGACTTCATCACAGATACGCAGTATTTT. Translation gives CASSLLDFITDTQYF.

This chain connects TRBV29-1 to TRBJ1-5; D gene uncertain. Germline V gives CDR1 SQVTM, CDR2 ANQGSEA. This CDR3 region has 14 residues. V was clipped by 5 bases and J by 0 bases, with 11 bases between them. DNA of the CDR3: TGCAGCGTTTCGACAAGCAATAGCAATCAGCCCCAGCATTTT. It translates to CSVSTSNSNQPQHF.

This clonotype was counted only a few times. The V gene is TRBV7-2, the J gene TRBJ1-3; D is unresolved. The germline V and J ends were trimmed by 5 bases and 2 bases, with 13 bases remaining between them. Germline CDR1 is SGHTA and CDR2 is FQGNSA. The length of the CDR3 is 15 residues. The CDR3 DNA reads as TGTGCCAGCAGCCAACGGGGTTTCACTGGAAACACCATATATTTT. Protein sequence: CASSQRGFTGNTIYF.

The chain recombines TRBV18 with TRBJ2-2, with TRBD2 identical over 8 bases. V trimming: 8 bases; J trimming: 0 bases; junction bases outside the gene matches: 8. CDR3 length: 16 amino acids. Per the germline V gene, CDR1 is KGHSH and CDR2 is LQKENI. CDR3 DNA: TGTGCCAGCACCCTCGGGGGGGGCGCGAACACCGGGGAGCTGTTTTTT. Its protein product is CASTLGGGANTGELFF.

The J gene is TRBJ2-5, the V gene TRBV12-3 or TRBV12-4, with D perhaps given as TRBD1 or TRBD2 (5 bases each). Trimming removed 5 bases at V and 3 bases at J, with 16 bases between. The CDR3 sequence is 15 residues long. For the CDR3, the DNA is TGTGCCAGCAGTCCCTTTACGGGGCTGAAAGAGACCCAGTACTTC. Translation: CASSPFTGLKETQYF.

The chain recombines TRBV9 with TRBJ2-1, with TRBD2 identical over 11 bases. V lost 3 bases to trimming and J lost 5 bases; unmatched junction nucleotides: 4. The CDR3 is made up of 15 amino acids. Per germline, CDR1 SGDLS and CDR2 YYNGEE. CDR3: CASSELAGVNNEQFF. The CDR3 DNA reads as TGTGCCAGCAGCGAACTAGCGGGAGTGAACAATGAGCAGTTCTTC.

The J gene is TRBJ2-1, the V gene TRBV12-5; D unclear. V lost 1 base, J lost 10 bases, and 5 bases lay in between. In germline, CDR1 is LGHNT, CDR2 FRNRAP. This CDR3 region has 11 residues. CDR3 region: CASGLEAEQFF. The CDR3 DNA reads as TGTGCTAGTGGTTTGGAGGCCGAGCAGTTCTTC.

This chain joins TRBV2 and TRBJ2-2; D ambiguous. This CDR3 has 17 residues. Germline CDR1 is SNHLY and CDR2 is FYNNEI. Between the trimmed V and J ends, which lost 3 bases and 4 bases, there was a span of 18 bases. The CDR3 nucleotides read TGTGCCAGCAGTGATAATTCTCCTAGGTCGTCCACCGGGGAGCTGTTTTTT. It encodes CASSDNSPRSSTGELFF.

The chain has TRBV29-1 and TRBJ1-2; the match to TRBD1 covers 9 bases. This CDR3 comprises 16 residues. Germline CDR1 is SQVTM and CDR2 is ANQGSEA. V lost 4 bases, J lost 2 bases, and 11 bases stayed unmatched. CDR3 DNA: TGCAGCGTTGGGGGTGCTTTGACAGGGGGAAACTATGGCTACACCTTC. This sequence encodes CSVGGALTGGNYGYTF.

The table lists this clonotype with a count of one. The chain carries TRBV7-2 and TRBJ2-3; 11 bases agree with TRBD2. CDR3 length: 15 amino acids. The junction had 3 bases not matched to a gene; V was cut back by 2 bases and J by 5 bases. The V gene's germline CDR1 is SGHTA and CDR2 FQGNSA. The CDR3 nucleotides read TGTGCCAGCAGCTTAAAACTAGCGGGGGTAGATACGCAGTATTTT. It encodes CASSLKLAGVDTQYF.

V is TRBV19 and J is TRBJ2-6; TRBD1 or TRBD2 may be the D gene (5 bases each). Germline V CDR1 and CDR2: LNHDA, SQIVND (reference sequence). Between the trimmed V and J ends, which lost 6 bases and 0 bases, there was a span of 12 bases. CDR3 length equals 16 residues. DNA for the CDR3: TGTGCCAGTAGACTAAGGGGAGACTCTGGGGCCAACGTCCTGACTTTC. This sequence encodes CASRLRGDSGANVLTF.